This T cell receptor beta chain was retrieved from a study of cytomegalovirus exposure and HLA in healthy donors. On the study more broadly: The roughly 670 first-cohort repertoires shared a platform with the 100 to 150 validation repertoires, as reported in a later analysis.

Germline-derived CDR1 and CDR2 are MDHEN and SYDVKM. This CDR3 spans 15 amino acids. After removal of 3 bases from V and 6 bases from J, the junction contained 7 bases not matched to a gene. With regard to this clone: Its antigen is unknown.

General study results and limits: A few of the chains that were CMV-associated were confirmed in vitro to be specific for CMV antigens. Associated with cytomegalovirus, according to the listing, were 150 to 200 TCR beta chains.

This table comes from immunoSEQ multiplex PCR, and its TCRdb copy is limited to in-frame clones, with some not included. This repertoire shows fewer than 400,000 clones, roughly 85% found once; its top ten account for more than 0.8%. Material: PBMCs. J is TRBJ1-4 and V is TRBV28; 7 bases are shared with TRBD1. This clonotype originated in a woman between 18 and 29 years old in good health and CMV-seronegative. The CDR3 DNA reads as TGTGCCAGCAGTTTCACGGACAGGCGCTATGAAAAACTGTTTTTT. Protein: CASSFTDRRYEKLFF.